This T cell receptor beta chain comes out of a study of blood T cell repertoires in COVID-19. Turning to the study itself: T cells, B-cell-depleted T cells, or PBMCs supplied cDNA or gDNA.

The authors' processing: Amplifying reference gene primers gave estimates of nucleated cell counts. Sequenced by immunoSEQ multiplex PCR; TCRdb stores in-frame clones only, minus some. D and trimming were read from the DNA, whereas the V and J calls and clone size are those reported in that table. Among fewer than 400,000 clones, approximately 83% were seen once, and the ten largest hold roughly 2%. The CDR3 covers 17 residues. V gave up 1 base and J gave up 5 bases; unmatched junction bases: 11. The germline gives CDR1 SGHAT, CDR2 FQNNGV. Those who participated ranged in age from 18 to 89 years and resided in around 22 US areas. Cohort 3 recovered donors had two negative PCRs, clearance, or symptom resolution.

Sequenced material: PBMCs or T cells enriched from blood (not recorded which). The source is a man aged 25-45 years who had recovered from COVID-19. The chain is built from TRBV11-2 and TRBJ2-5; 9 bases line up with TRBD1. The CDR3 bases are TGTGCCAGCAGCTTAGGGAGAAACGCCGGGACAGGGGAGACCCAGTACTTC. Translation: CASSLGRNAGTGETQYF.